The next 23 T cell receptor beta chains were all read from a single sample in a study of T cells in Graves' hyperthyroidism and ophthalmopathy. RNA transcripts yielded amplified TCR beta CDR3 regions. In the first-round RT-PCR of the TCR CDR3, the HTBI primer set was used. TCRdb passed the multiplex PCR reads through MiXCR, listing each CDR3 protein once. Among fewer than 500,000 distinct CDR3 sequences listed, roughly 14% were seen once. Sample: blood. Receptor source: a young man with Graves' hyperthyroidism that later progressed to Graves' ophthalmopathy.

The chain is built from TRBV20-1 and TRBJ1-2; D is ambiguous. Trimming removed 4 bases from V and 4 bases from J, with 16 bases in between. The CDR3 length is 14 residues. Germline CDR1 reads DFQATT; CDR2 reads SNEGSKA (reference sequence). As DNA, the CDR3 is TGCAGTGCTATAAGAGGAGGGAATGGCTATGGCTACACCTTC. It is translated as CSAIRGGNGYGYTF.

This clonotype was recorded many times. The V and J genes are TRBV4-1 and TRBJ1-1; 8 bases align to TRBD1. Germline trimming cut 5 bases from V and 5 bases from J; bases unmatched to any gene: 7. The CDR3 loop spans 14 amino acids. Germline V gene sequence: CDR1 MGHRA, CDR2 YSYEKL. The chain's CDR3 is CASSSRGRLTEAFF. As DNA, the CDR3 is TGCGCCAGCAGCTCCAGGGGGCGCTTGACTGAAGCTTTCTTT.

This clonotype was observed a few times. This chain uses TRBV30 with TRBJ1-3, with D uncertain. V lost 0 bases and J lost 2, with 5 bases in between. The CDR3 runs 13 residues. Germline V lookup: CDR1 GTSNPN, CDR2 SVGIG (reference sequence). This CDR3 is CAWSVLTGNTIYF. The CDR3 DNA is TGTGCCTGGAGTGTACTAACTGGAAACACCATATATTTT.

In this sample, this clonotype turned up a few times. This chain uses TRBV20-1 with TRBJ2-7, with D tentatively TRBD1 or TRBD2 (5 bases each). The CDR3 is made up of 11 amino acids. With 4 bases removed from V and 4 bases from J, the gap between germline ends came to 8 bases. The V gene's germline CDR1 is DFQATT and CDR2 SNEGSKA (reference sequence). CDR3 sequence: CSATREYEQYF. The CDR3 DNA follows: TGCAGTGCTACCAGGGAGTACGAGCAGTACTTC.

At least ten counts were recorded for this clonotype. V usage is TRBV7-9 and J usage is TRBJ2-5; the match to TRBD1 covers 7 bases. V dropped 5 bases and J dropped 5; count of bases not matched to a gene: 11. The CDR3 is 15 residues long. Germline-derived CDR1 and CDR2 are SEHNR and FQNEAQ (reference sequence). CDR3 nucleotide sequence: TGTGCCAGCAGCCCAGTAACAGAGGGGGCCGAGACCCAGTACTTC. Translating it yields CASSPVTEGAETQYF.

This clonotype was detected a few times. This chain uses TRBV6-1 with TRBJ1-5; D gene uncertain. The V and J ends lost 5 bases and 6 bases respectively, with 17 bases between them. CDR1 is MNHNS and CDR2 is SASEGT in the germline V gene. CDR3 length: 15 amino acids. The CDR3 DNA reads TGTGCCAGCAGTTTCCACGTGGAGATTGGTCAGCCCCAGCATTTT. As protein: CASSFHVEIGQPQHF.

The table lists this clonotype with a few counts. This chain links TRBV6-2 or TRBV6-3 with TRBJ2-5; D possibly corresponds to TRBD2 (6 bases). V was clipped by 6 bases and J by 5 bases, with 10 bases between them. Germline V lookup: CDR1 MNHEY, CDR2 SVGEGT. CDR3 size: 12 residues. The CDR3 loop reads CASRTSSETQYF. The CDR3 coding sequence is TGTGCCAGCAGGACTAGTTCGGAGACCCAGTACTTC.

This clonotype was found many times. This chain joins TRBV28 and TRBJ2-3; TRBD1 matches at 10 bases. Trimming cost V 5 bases and J 9 bases; bases outside gene matches: 11. CDR1 and CDR2 from the germline V gene are MDHEN and SYDVKM. The CDR3 length is 15 residues. Here the CDR3 DNA reads TGTGCCAGCAGTAGCCGGGACAGGGGATTTAGGACGCAGTATTTT. It codes for CASSSRDRGFRTQYF. The complete variable domain, with remaining parts taken from reference TRBV28 and TRBJ2-3, reads DVKVTQSSRYLVKRTGEKVFLECVQDMDHENMFWYRQDPGLGLRLIYFSYDVKMKEKGDIPEGYSVSREKKERFSLILESASTNQTSMYLCASSSRDRGFRTQYFGPGTRLTVL.

This clonotype came up many times. The rearrangement links TRBV28 to TRBJ1-1; 7 bases align to TRBD1. This CDR3 is 15 amino acids long. Germline V gene data show CDR1 as MDHEN and CDR2 as SYDVKM. Trimming removed 3 bases from V and 0 bases from J; junction bases left unmatched: 4. CDR3 coding DNA: TGTGCCAGCAGTTTCCAGGGGGGCATGAACACTGAAGCTTTCTTT. Protein sequence: CASSFQGGMNTEAFF.

This clonotype is a singleton in its sample. The gene calls are TRBV24-1 and TRBJ2-5; the D call may be TRBD1 or TRBD2 (5 bases each). The CDR3 sequence is 14 residues long. V dropped 5 bases and J dropped 3 bases, with 12 bases sitting between them. The germline V gene encodes CDR1 KGHDR and CDR2 SFDVKD. CDR3 sequence: CATSALRGEETQYF. CDR3 nucleotide sequence: TGTGCCACCAGTGCCCTGAGGGGTGAAGAGACCCAGTACTTC.

The rearrangement uses TRBV19 and TRBJ1-5, with D tentatively TRBD1 (5 bases). Germline assignment: CDR1 LNHDA and CDR2 SQIVND (reference sequence). V dropped 0 bases and J dropped 7 bases, with 10 bases sitting between them. This CDR3 contains 14 residues. The CDR3 here is CASSIDLQGQPQHF. As DNA, the CDR3 is TGTGCCAGTAGTATAGATCTTCAGGGCCAGCCCCAGCATTTT.

This clonotype was counted many times. The CDR3 here is CASSPELREKLFF. CDR3 bases: TGTGCCAGCAGTCCGGAATTACGGGAAAAACTGTTTTTT. V gene TRBV28 combines with J gene TRBJ1-4; no clear D. CDR1 is MDHEN, CDR2 SYDVKM, per germline. V was cut by 5 bases and J by 8 bases, with 12 bases left in between. The CDR3 spans 13 residues.

The V gene is TRBV2, the J gene TRBJ2-7; 7 bases line up with TRBD1. The CDR3 has 14 amino acids. V lost 6 bases to trimming and J lost 3 bases; unmatched junction nucleotides: 8. Germline V gene sequence: CDR1 SNHLY, CDR2 FYNNEI. This CDR3 is CASRQGDSLYEQYF. DNA for the CDR3: TGTGCCAGCAGGCAGGGGGACAGTCTCTACGAGCAGTACTTC.

This clonotype was detected ten times or more. The gene calls are TRBV20-1 and TRBJ1-4; 7 bases are a match to TRBD1. Germline CDR1 reads DFQATT; CDR2 reads SNEGSKA (reference sequence). The CDR3 is 14 residues long. The V segment lost 5 bases and the J segment 8 bases; nucleotides outside the gene matches: 11. CDR3 in DNA: TGCAGTGCTCAAACCGGACAGGCGAGGGAAAAACTGTTTTTT. Encoded protein: CSAQTGQAREKLFF.

This clonotype occurred many times. V and J are TRBV28 and TRBJ1-1; D is possibly TRBD1 (5 bases). The CDR3 is 15 amino acids. The germline CDR1 and CDR2 sequences are MDHEN and SYDVKM. With 2 bases removed from V and 5 bases from J, the gap between germline ends came to 15 bases. The CDR3 nucleotides read TGTGCCAGCAGTTTAAGGAGGGGTGGAGGTACTGAAGCTTTCTTT. Translating gives CASSLRRGGGTEAFF.

This clonotype was picked up many times. The chain has TRBV5-1 and TRBJ2-7, with 12 bases that match TRBD1. The junction had 5 bases not matched to a gene; V was cut back by 3 bases and J by 4 bases. There are 15 residues in the CDR3. Germline loops: CDR1 SGHRS, CDR2 YFSETQ. The CDR3 here is CASSSRGQGAYEQYF. The CDR3 DNA reads as TGCGCCAGCAGCTCGAGGGGACAGGGGGCATACGAGCAGTACTTC.

This clonotype was picked up many times. The chain recombines TRBV27 with TRBJ1-2, with a possible D match to TRBD1 (5 bases). The CDR3 consists of 16 residues. The germline V gene encodes CDR1 MNHEY and CDR2 SMNVEV (reference sequence). The ends were cut back, 6 bases at V and 0 bases at J, with 17 bases in the middle. The CDR3 reads CASRGGAKFANYGYTF. CDR3 DNA: TGTGCCAGCAGGGGTGGGGCAAAATTCGCTAACTATGGCTACACCTTC.

This clonotype was seen a handful of times. The chain is built from TRBV7-2 and TRBJ1-3, with a tentative D call TRBD1 (5 bases). V was cut by 4 bases and J by 2 bases, with 9 bases left in between. The CDR3 sequence is 14 residues long. Germline lookup yields CDR1 SGHTA and CDR2 FQGNSA. The CDR3, as DNA: TGTGCCAGCAGCTCCGACAGTACTGGAAACACCATATATTTT. Its protein is CASSSDSTGNTIYF.

The sample holds many counts of this clonotype. The chain joins TRBV27 to TRBJ2-2; D remains ambiguous. Germline-derived CDR1 and CDR2 are MNHEY and SMNVEV (reference sequence). This CDR3 has 12 residues. Trimming removed 3 bases from V and 7 bases from J, with 6 bases in between. The CDR3 DNA is TGTGCCAGCAGTTTCCGGGTCGGGGAGCTGTTTTTT. Residues: CASSFRVGELFF.

This clonotype has a handful of counts. CDR3 sequence reads: CASSDISIDGGANYGYTF. The CDR3 region has the DNA TGTGCCAGCAGTGATATCAGTATCGATGGAGGGGCAAACTATGGCTACACCTTC. This chain links TRBV25-1 with TRBJ1-2; tentative D call: TRBD1 (5 bases). Germline lookup yields CDR1 MGHDK and CDR2 SYGVNS. The CDR3 is 18 amino acids. With 3 bases removed from V and 2 bases from J, the gap between germline ends came to 22 bases.

The rearrangement joins TRBV13 to TRBJ1-5; D is ambiguous. The ends were cut back, 0 bases at V and 8 bases at J, with 20 bases in the middle. Germline assignment: CDR1 PRHDT and CDR2 FYEKMQ (reference sequence). This CDR3 is built from 17 residues. CDR3 in DNA: TGTGCCAGCAGCTTAGGGCCAAAGGAGTTGGGTTTAGAGCCCCAGCATTTT. Translated, it gives CASSLGPKELGLEPQHF.

The count of this clonotype is one. This sequence joins TRBV6-5 and TRBJ2-3, with TRBD2 as a possible D gene (5 bases). V lost 5 bases to trimming and J lost 9 bases, with 12 bases between them. The CDR3 consists of 12 residues. The germline V gene encodes CDR1 MNHEY and CDR2 SVGAGI. The chain's CDR3 is CASSNGVETQYF. As DNA, the CDR3 is TGTGCCAGCAGTAACGGGGTAGAAACGCAGTATTTT.

This clonotype has a count of ten or more. V gene TRBV2 combines with J gene TRBJ2-5, with D hard to call. Germline V gene data show CDR1 as SNHLY and CDR2 as FYNNEI. The CDR3 consists of 12 residues. Trimming removed 7 bases from V and 2 bases from J, with 8 bases in between. This CDR3 is CASTPLQETQYF. CDR3 coding DNA: TGTGCCAGCACTCCTTTACAAGAGACCCAGTACTTC.